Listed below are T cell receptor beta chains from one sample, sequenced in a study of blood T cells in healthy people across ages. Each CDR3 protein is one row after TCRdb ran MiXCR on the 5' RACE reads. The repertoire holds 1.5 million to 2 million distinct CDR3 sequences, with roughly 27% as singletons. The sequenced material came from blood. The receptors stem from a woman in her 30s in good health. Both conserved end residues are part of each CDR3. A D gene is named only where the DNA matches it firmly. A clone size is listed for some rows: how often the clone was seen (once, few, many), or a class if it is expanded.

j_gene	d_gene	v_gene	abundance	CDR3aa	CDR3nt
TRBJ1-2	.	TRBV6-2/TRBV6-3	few	CASSPRGGTLLEGYTF	TGTGCCAGCAGTCCGAGGGGAGGGACTCTCTTGGAGGGCTACACCTTC
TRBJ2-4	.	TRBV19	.	CASSIKGQNIAKNIQYF	TGTGCCAGTAGTATAAAAGGACAGAATATAGCCAAAAACATTCAGTACTTC
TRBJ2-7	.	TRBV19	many	CASSPGNTHYEQYF	TGTGCCAGTAGTCCCGGAAACACCCACTACGAGCAGTACTTC
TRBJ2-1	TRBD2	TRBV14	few	CASSRSLAGANEQFF	TGTGCCAGCAGCCGATCACTAGCGGGAGCCAATGAGCAGTTCTTC
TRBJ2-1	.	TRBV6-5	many	CASSSGSNEQFF	TGTGCCAGCAGTTCCGGGTCCAATGAGCAGTTCTTC
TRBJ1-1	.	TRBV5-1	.	CASSLRSTGTNGASTEAFF	TGCGCCAGCAGCTTGCGCTCGACCGGGACAAATGGGGCGAGCACTGAAGCTTTCTTT
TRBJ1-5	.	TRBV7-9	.	CASSRGGGIEPQHF	TGTGCCAGCAGCCGGGGGGGCGGAATTGAGCCCCAGCATTTT
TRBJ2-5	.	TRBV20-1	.	CSPAGGVQKETQYF	TGCAGCCCCGCAGGTGGCGTACAAAAAGAGACCCAGTACTTC
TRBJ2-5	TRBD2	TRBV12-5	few	CASGPGTSAKETQYF	TGTGCTAGTGGTCCCGGGACTAGCGCCAAAGAGACCCAGTACTTC
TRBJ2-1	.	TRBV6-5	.	CASSYEDRNEQFF	TGTGCCAGCAGTTACGAGGACCGGAATGAGCAGTTCTTC
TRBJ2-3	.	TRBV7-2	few	CASSLAKTPGTDTQYF	TGTGCCAGCAGCTTAGCAAAAACCCCGGGGACAGATACGCAGTATTTT
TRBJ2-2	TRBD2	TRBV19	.	CASTQTGGNNGELFF	TGTGCCAGTACCCAGACGGGGGGAAACAACGGGGAGCTGTTTTTT
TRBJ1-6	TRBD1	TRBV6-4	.	CASIYPPGQPSGSPLHF	TGTGCCAGCATTTACCCACCGGGACAGCCTTCGGGTTCACCCCTCCACTTT
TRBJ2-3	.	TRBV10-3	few	CAISETVDAQYF	TGTGCCATCAGTGAGACAGTGGATGCGCAGTATTTT
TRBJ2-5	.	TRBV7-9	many	CASATQAQETQYF	TGTGCCAGCGCGACCCAGGCCCAAGAGACCCAGTACTTC
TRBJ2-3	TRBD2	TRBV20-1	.	CSARDGTSGPRDTQYF	TGCAGTGCTAGAGATGGCACTAGCGGCCCTCGAGATACGCAGTATTTT
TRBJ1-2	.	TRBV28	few	CASSLGTLGYYGYTF	TGTGCCAGCAGTCTGGGAACTCTGGGGTACTATGGCTACACCTTC
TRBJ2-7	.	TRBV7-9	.	CASSLVSGQYF	TGTGCCAGCAGCTTAGTATCCGGGCAGTACTTC
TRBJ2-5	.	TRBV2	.	CASAEGRGTYQETQYF	TGTGCCAGCGCCGAGGGGCGGGGGACATATCAAGAGACCCAGTATTTC
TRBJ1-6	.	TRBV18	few	CASSRGPESNSPLHF	TGTGCCAGCTCACGGGGGCCGGAATCTAATTCACCCCTCCACTTT
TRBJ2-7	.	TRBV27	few	CASSLESSSSYEQYF	TGTGCCAGCAGTTTAGAGTCATCAAGCTCCTACGAGCAGTACTTC
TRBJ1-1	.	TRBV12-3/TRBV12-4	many	CASSSRAQAFF	TGTGCCAGCAGTTCCCGGGCCCAAGCTTTCTTT
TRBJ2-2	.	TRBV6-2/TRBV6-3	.	CASREDKATNTGELFF	TGTGCCAGCAGGGAAGATAAGGCTACGAACACCGGGGAGCTGTTTTTT
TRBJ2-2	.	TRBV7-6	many	CASSFDGITGELFF	TGTGCCAGCAGCTTTGACGGAATCACCGGGGAGCTGTTTTTT
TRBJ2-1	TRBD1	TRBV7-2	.	CASSRQGTDEQFF	TGTGCCAGCAGCCGACAGGGGACGGATGAGCAGTTCTTC
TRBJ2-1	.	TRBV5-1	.	CASSLVPGASYNEQFF	TGCGCCAGCAGCTTGGTTCCGGGGGCCTCCTACAATGAGCAGTTCTTC
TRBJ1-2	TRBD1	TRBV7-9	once	CASSLVNEGQPNYGYTF	TGTGCCAGCAGCTTAGTGAACGAGGGACAGCCTAACTATGGCTACACCTTC
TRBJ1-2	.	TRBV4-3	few	CASSPSFGSGYTF	TGCGCCAGCAGCCCCTCGTTCGGATCCGGCTACACCTTC
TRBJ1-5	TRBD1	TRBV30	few	CAWSGAGGSQPQHF	TGTGCCTGGTCAGGCGCAGGGGGCAGTCAGCCCCAGCATTTT